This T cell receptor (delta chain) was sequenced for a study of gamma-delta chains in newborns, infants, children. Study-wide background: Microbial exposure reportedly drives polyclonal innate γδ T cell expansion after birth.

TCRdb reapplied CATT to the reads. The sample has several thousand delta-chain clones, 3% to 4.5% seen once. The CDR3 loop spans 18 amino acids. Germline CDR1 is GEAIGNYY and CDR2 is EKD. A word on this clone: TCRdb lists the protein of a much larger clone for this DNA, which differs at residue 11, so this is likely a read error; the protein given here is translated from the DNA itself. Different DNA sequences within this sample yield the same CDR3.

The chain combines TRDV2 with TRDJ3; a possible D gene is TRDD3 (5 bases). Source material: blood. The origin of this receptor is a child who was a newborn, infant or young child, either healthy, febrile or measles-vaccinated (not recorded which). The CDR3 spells CACDLTSGSSRDTRQMFF. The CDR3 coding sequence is TGTGCCTGTGACCTGACTTCGGGGAGCTCCAGGGACACCCGACAGATGTTTTTC.